This entry concerns a single TCR beta chain. V gave up 2 bases and J gave up 2 bases, with 13 bases separating them. Germline CDR1 reads MNHNY; CDR2 reads SVGAGI (reference sequence). The CDR3 length is 15 residues. Here immunoSEQ multiplex PCR was the method, and the copy in TCRdb shows in-frame clones only, minus some. This sample has under 150,000 clones, with approximately 86% found just once. The sample belongs to a study of identifying expanded T cells in peripheral blood. This sequence originates from a person aged 18 to 70 in good health. The V gene is TRBV6-6, the J gene TRBJ2-7; D is possibly TRBD1 (6 bases). Sequenced: blood. DNA for the CDR3: TGTGCCAGCAGTTACGCCGGGACAACCGCCTACGAGCAGTACTTC. Translating gives CASSYAGTTAYEQYF.